Following are 27 T cell receptor beta chains from one sample sequenced in a study of blood T cells in healthy people across ages. The authors ran a second PCR of roughly 7 to 11 cycles using a sample-barcoded 5' primer and a J-beta primer mix. TCRdb recomputed calls from the 5' RACE reads with MiXCR, one row per CDR3 protein. Among 1.4 million or so distinct CDR3 sequences, about 42% were seen once, and the ten largest hold about 3.8%. The sample was blood. The receptors were sampled from a woman between 18 and 30 years old in good health.

The chain combines TRBV5-6 with TRBJ1-1; 9 nucleotides line up with TRBD1. With V trimmed by 0 bases and J by 9 bases, 3 bases remained unmatched. The CDR3 is 13 amino acids. Germline V gives CDR1 SGHDT, CDR2 YYEEEE. The CDR3 here is CASSLEQGAQAFF. In nucleotides, the CDR3 is TGTGCCAGCAGCTTGGAACAGGGGGCTCAAGCTTTCTTT.

The gene calls are TRBV7-2 and TRBJ2-7; D uncertain. Deletions cut 5 bases from V and 3 bases from J, with 8 bases between. Germline V CDR1 and CDR2: SGHTA, FQGNSA. CDR3 length: 12 residues. This CDR3 reads CASSHRNYEQYF. As DNA, the CDR3 is TGTGCCAGCAGCCATAGGAACTACGAGCAGTACTTC.

The chain joins TRBV5-1 to TRBJ1-2; D ambiguous. The CDR3 length is 14 residues. Germline-derived CDR1 and CDR2 are SGHRS and YFSETQ. The V end was cut by 4 bases, the J end by 1 base, with 11 bases between. The CDR3 DNA sequence: TGCGCCAGCAGCGTGGAATTCCTTAACTATGGCTACACCTTC. It yields the protein CASSVEFLNYGYTF. Looking up the rest from reference TRBV5-1 and TRBJ1-2 gives the full variable domain: KAGVTQTPRYLIKTRGQQVTLSCSPISGHRSVSWYQQTPGQGLQFLFEYFSETQRNKGNFPGRFSGRQFSNSRSEMNVSTLELGDSALYLCASSVEFLNYGYTFGSGTRLTVV.

As to this clonotype: Relative to the germline gene, one junction end is altered; a read error may explain this. The chain couples TRBV5-1 to TRBJ2-5, with 15 bases fitting TRBD2. This CDR3 is built from 17 residues. Germline V gives CDR1 SGHRS, CDR2 YFSETQ. This chain's CDR3 is CASSLGTSGRIQGTQYF. As DNA, the CDR3 is TGCGCCAGCAGCCTCGGGACTAGCGGGAGGATTCAAGGGACCCAGTACTTC.

The DNA of the CDR3 is TGCAGCGTCCCAACCAAAGTACAGAACGATGGCTACACCTTC. It translates to CSVPTKVQNDGYTF. The gene calls are TRBV29-1 and TRBJ1-2; unclear D gene. The CDR3 consists of 14 residues. Germline CDR1 and CDR2: SQVTM and ANQGSEA. V lost 6 bases, J lost 6 bases, and 20 bases lay in between.

A few counts support this clonotype. The chain joins TRBV11-2 to TRBJ1-2; D might be TRBD1 (5 bases). CDR1 SGHAT and CDR2 FQNNGV come from the germline V gene. Trimming stripped 2 bases from V and 0 bases from J, with 10 bases between. This CDR3 has 15 amino acids. This chain's CDR3 is CASSLSRTSNYGYTF. The CDR3 region has the DNA TGTGCCAGCAGCTTATCTCGGACATCTAACTATGGCTACACCTTC. Full variable domain (rest looked up from reference TRBV11-2 and TRBJ1-2): EAGVAQSPRYKIIEKRQSVAFWCNPISGHATLYWYQQILGQGPKLLIQFQNNGVVDDSQLPKDRFSAERLKGVDSTLKIQPAKLEDSAVYLCASSLSRTSNYGYTFGSGTRLTVV.

In this sample, this clonotype turned up a few times. The chain links TRBV10-3 to TRBJ2-4, with TRBD2 identical over 13 bases. The trim removed 4 bases at V and 14 bases at J, leaving 11 bases unmatched. Germline-derived CDR1 and CDR2 are ENHRY and SYGVKD. This CDR3 has 15 amino acids. The CDR3 coding sequence is TGTGCCATCAGTGTAGGGGGGACTAGCGGGAACCCTGAGTACTTC. This gives the protein CAISVGGTSGNPEYF.

V usage is TRBV9 and J usage is TRBJ2-1; TRBD1 might be the D (5 bases). Trimming removed 4 bases from V and 7 bases from J, with 12 bases in between. CDR3 length: 13 amino acids. Per germline, CDR1 SGDLS and CDR2 YYNGEE. The CDR3 coding sequence is TGTGCCAGCAGCCCAGGGCACCCGAATGAGCAGTTCTTC. This encodes CASSPGHPNEQFF.

This clonotype has more than one count but fewer than ten. V gene TRBV20-1 combines with J gene TRBJ2-1; 8 bases are shared with TRBD2. Germline V lookup: CDR1 DFQATT, CDR2 SNEGSKA (reference sequence). The length of the CDR3 is 13 residues. V dropped 5 bases and J dropped 6; count of bases not matched to a gene: 6. The CDR3 protein is CSAPPAGVNEQFF. CDR3 bases: TGCAGTGCTCCGCCAGCGGGGGTCAATGAGCAGTTCTTC.

V usage is TRBV7-9 and J usage is TRBJ1-4; D unclear. The ends were cut back, 5 bases at V and 7 bases at J, with 14 bases in the middle. The CDR3 consists of 14 residues. CDR1 SEHNR and CDR2 FQNEAQ come from the germline V gene (reference sequence). CDR3 sequence: CASSVDGHSEKLFF. In nucleotides, the CDR3 is TGTGCCAGCAGCGTAGATGGCCATAGTGAAAAACTGTTTTTT.

This chain uses TRBV5-4 with TRBJ2-7, with D uncertain. The V and J ends lost 0 bases and 12 bases respectively, with 10 bases between them. The V gene's germline CDR1 is SGHNT and CDR2 YYREEE (reference sequence). The CDR3 totals 11 residues. CDR3 residues: CASSLDEVAYF. The CDR3 DNA reads TGTGCCAGCAGCTTGGACGAGGTTGCGTACTTC.

This sequence joins TRBV18 and TRBJ2-7, with D possibly matching TRBD1 (6 bases). The germline V gene has CDR1 KGHSH and CDR2 LQKENI. CDR3 size: 15 residues. V was shortened by 3 bases and J by 4 bases, with 16 bases between the two germline ends. The CDR3 sequence is CASSPAGVPGYEQYF. CDR3 in DNA: TGTGCCAGCTCACCTGCAGGGGTCCCCGGGTACGAGCAGTACTTC.

This clonotype came up a few times. The chain links TRBV24-1 to TRBJ2-3, with TRBD2 identical over 7 bases. Germline CDR1 KGHDR, CDR2 SFDVKD. With V trimmed by 0 bases and J by 4 bases, 12 bases remained unmatched. This CDR3 region has 18 residues. The CDR3 loop is CATSDLEVTGGVPDTQYF. The CDR3 region has the DNA TGTGCCACCAGTGATTTGGAGGTAACGGGAGGAGTCCCAGATACGCAGTATTTT.

This sequence joins TRBV20-1 and TRBJ1-5; D is possibly TRBD1 (6 bases). The germline V and J ends were trimmed by 3 bases and 1 base, with 13 bases remaining between them. The CDR3 is 15 residues long. Per the germline V gene, CDR1 is DFQATT and CDR2 is SNEGSKA (reference sequence). This CDR3 is CSARETGPSNQPQHF. The CDR3 coding sequence is TGCAGTGCTAGGGAGACAGGCCCGAGCAATCAGCCCCAGCATTTT.

At least ten counts were recorded for this clonotype. The rearrangement links TRBV4-1 to TRBJ2-7, with a weak D call TRBD1 (6 bases). The CDR3 loop spans 14 amino acids. Germline loops: CDR1 MGHRA, CDR2 YSYEKL. Trimming took off 3 bases at V and 3 bases at J, with 12 bases between the two ends. CDR3 nucleotide sequence: TGCGCCAGCAGCCAGATGGACAGTCTCTACGAGCAGTACTTC. It specifies CASSQMDSLYEQYF.

V and J are TRBV6-2 or TRBV6-3 and TRBJ2-1; 15 nucleotides align to TRBD2. This CDR3 is built from 16 residues. Trimming took 2 bases from V and 9 from J; bases not matched to a gene: 5. From germline, CDR1 is MNHEY and CDR2 SVGEGT. CDR3 sequence: CASSYGLAGGLGEQFF. In nucleotides, the CDR3 is TGTGCCAGCAGTTACGGACTAGCGGGGGGGCTGGGTGAGCAGTTCTTC.

Many counts were recorded for this clonotype. The genes are TRBV9 and TRBJ2-5; D is unresolved. The CDR3 covers 12 residues. Trimming took off 7 bases at V and 2 bases at J, with 9 bases between the two ends. Germline V gives CDR1 SGDLS, CDR2 YYNGEE. The CDR3 bases are TGTGCCAGCTCTAGGGCTCAAGAGACCCAGTACTTC. This sequence encodes CASSRAQETQYF.

This clonotype was detected only a few times. V is TRBV6-5 and J is TRBJ1-2; D ambiguous. Germline CDR1 is MNHEY and CDR2 is SVGAGI. Trimming left V 5 bases short and J 7 bases short, with 11 bases between. The CDR3 loop spans 12 amino acids. The CDR3 reads CASSNTLGGYTF. CDR3 sequence (DNA): TGTGCCAGCAGTAACACACTGGGTGGCTACACCTTC.

V gene TRBV29-1 combines with J gene TRBJ1-2; 9 bases align to TRBD1. With V trimmed by 7 bases and J by 4 bases, 13 bases remained unmatched. The CDR3 consists of 15 residues. Germline CDR1 SQVTM, CDR2 ANQGSEA. For the CDR3, the DNA is TGCAGCGCCGCGACAGGGGGGATCTCTGGCTATGGCTACACCTTC. Its translation: CSAATGGISGYGYTF.

The chain uses TRBV10-3 and TRBJ1-2; unclear D gene. Per germline, CDR1 ENHRY and CDR2 SYGVKD. The CDR3 covers 12 residues. V lost 8 bases and J 4 bases, leaving 11 bases between the germline ends. CDR3 sequence: CAIHGDIYGYTF. Here the CDR3 DNA reads TGTGCCATCCATGGCGATATCTATGGCTACACCTTC.

The sample holds a few counts of this clonotype. The CDR3 DNA reads as TGCAGTGCTCCGGACAGGGCTAGCACAGATACGCAGTATTTT. This sequence encodes CSAPDRASTDTQYF. The genes are TRBV20-1 and TRBJ2-3; 8 bases map to TRBD1. The CDR3 covers 14 residues. Trimming at V came to 5 bases and at J to 0 bases, leaving 4 bases not matched to a gene. From germline, CDR1 is DFQATT and CDR2 SNEGSKA (reference sequence).

The rearrangement links TRBV7-2 to TRBJ1-6, with D uncertain. Deletions cut 3 bases from V and 7 bases from J, with 10 bases between. CDR1 is SGHTA, CDR2 FQGNSA, per germline. This CDR3 comprises 14 residues. The CDR3 nucleotides are TGTGCCAGCAGCTTTGGCAGCGGGAATTCACCCCTCCACTTT. It encodes CASSFGSGNSPLHF.

In its sample, this clonotype was seen a few times. The rearrangement links TRBV4-3 to TRBJ2-5; unclear D gene. Trimming took off 0 bases at V and 2 bases at J, with 10 bases between the two ends. Per germline, CDR1 LGHNA and CDR2 YSLEER. This CDR3 has 15 amino acids. The CDR3 nucleotides read TGCGCCAGCAGCCAAGAGCCGTACCTACAAGAGACCCAGTACTTC. Protein sequence: CASSQEPYLQETQYF.

J is TRBJ1-1 and V is TRBV7-9; D is unclear. The germline V and J ends were trimmed by 8 bases and 12 bases, with 19 bases remaining between them. The CDR3 is 12 amino acids. Looked up from germline, CDR1 is SEHNR and CDR2 is FQNEAQ (reference sequence). The CDR3 is CASGNSRSVPFF. The CDR3 DNA is TGTGCCAGCGGAAATTCTCGGTCGGTTCCTTTCTTT.

In this sample, this clonotype turned up a few times. This chain joins TRBV7-6 and TRBJ2-7; 8 bases are shared with TRBD2. This CDR3 is 15 amino acids long. Trimming took 1 base from V and 3 from J; bases not matched to a gene: 5. The V gene's germline CDR1 is SGHVS and CDR2 FNYEAQ. DNA of the CDR3: TGTGCCAGCAGCTTAGAAGCGGGGGACTTCTACGAGCAGTACTTC. This codes for CASSLEAGDFYEQYF.

This chain joins TRBV27 and TRBJ2-3; a possible D gene is TRBD1 (6 bases). Trimming took off 6 bases at V and 4 bases at J, with 14 bases between the two ends. The CDR3 consists of 14 residues. Germline V gene sequence: CDR1 MNHEY, CDR2 SMNVEV (reference sequence). The CDR3 sequence is CASRIQGDPDTQYF. DNA for the CDR3: TGTGCCAGCAGGATACAGGGAGATCCAGATACGCAGTATTTT.

This clonotype has a handful of counts. The chain uses TRBV20-1 and TRBJ2-7, with TRBD2 identical over 8 bases. The CDR3 length is 16 residues. V trimming: 2 bases; J trimming: 2 bases; junction bases outside the gene matches: 11. CDR1 is DFQATT and CDR2 is SNEGSKA in the germline V gene (reference sequence). As DNA, the CDR3 is TGCAGTGCTAGACTACTATTAGCGGGGACGGCCTACGAGCAGTACTTC. Residues: CSARLLLAGTAYEQYF.